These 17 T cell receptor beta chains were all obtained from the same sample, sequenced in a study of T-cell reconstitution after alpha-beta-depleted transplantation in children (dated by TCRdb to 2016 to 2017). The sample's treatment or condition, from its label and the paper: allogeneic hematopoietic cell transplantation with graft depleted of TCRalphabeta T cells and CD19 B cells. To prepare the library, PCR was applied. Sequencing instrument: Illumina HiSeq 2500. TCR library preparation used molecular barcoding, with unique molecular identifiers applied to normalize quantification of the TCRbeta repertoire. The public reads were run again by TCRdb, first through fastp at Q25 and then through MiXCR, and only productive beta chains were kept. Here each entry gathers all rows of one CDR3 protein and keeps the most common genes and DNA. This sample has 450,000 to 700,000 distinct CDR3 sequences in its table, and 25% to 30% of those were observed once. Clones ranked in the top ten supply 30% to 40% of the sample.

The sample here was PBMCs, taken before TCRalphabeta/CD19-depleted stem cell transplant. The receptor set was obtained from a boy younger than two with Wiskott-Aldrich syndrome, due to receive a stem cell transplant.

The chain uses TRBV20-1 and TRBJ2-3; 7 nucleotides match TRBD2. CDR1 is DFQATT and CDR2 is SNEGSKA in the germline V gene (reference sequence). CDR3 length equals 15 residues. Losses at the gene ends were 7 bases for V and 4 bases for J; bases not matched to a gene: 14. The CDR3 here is CSGSSLAARADTQYF. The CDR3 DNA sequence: TGCAGTGGGTCTTCGCTAGCGGCCCGGGCAGATACGCAGTATTTT.

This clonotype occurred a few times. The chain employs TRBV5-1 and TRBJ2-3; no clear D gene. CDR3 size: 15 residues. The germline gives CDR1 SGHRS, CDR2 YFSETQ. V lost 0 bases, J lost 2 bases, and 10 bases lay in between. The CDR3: CASSLVFSPTDTQYF. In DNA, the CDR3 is TGCGCCAGCAGCTTGGTTTTCTCGCCCACAGATACGCAGTATTTT.

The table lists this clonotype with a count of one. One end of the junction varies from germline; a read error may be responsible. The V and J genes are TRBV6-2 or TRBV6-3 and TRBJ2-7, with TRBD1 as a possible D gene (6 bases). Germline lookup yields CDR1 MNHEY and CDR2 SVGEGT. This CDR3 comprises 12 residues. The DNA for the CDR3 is TGTGCCAGCAGTTACTCGAGGGACAACCCCGACTTC. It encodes CASSYSRDNPDF.

CDR3: CASSLGGTSGPLSSYNEQFF. The CDR3 coding sequence is TGCGCCAGCAGCTTGGGTGGGACTAGCGGGCCCCTGAGCTCCTACAATGAGCAGTTCTTC. The chain couples TRBV5-1 to TRBJ2-1, with TRBD2 matching over 12 bases. V lost 0 bases, J lost 0 bases, and 10 bases stayed unmatched. From germline, CDR1 is SGHRS and CDR2 YFSETQ. This CDR3 region has 20 residues.

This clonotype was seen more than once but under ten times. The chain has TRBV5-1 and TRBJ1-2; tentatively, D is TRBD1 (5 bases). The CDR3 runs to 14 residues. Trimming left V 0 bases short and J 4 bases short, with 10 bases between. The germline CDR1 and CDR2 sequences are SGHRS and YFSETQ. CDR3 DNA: TGCGCCAGCAGCTTGGAGGCGGGGCCCTATGGCTACACCTTC. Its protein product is CASSLEAGPYGYTF.

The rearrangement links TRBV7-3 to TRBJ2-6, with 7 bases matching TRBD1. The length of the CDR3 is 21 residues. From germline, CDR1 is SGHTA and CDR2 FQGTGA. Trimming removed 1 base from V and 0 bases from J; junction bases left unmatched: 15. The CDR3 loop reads CASSLNVGRGSLSSGANVLTF. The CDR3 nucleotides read TGTGCCAGCAGCTTAAACGTTGGCAGGGGGAGCCTAAGCTCTGGGGCCAACGTCCTGACTTTC.

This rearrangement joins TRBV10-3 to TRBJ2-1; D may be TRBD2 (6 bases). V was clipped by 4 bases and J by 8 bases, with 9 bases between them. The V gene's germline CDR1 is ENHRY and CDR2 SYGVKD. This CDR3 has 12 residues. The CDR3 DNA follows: TGTGCCATCAGTGGTTCGGGAGATGAGCAGTTCTTC. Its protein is CAISGSGDEQFF.

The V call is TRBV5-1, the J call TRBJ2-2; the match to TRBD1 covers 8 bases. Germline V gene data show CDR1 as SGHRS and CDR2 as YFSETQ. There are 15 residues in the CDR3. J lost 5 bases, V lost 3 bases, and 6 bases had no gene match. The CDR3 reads CASSYDRGETGELFF. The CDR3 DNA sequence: TGCGCCAGCAGCTATGACAGGGGAGAGACCGGGGAGCTGTTTTTT.

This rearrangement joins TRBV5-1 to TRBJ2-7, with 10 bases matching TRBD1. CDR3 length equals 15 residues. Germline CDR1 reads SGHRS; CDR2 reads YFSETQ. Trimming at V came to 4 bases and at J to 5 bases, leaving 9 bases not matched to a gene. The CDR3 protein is CASSTGTGVIDEQYF. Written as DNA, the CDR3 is TGCGCCAGCAGCACCGGGACAGGGGTAATCGACGAGCAGTACTTC.

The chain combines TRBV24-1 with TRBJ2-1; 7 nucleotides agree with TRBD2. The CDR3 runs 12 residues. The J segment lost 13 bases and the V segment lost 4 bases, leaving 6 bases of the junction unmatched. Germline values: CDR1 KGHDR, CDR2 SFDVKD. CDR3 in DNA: TGTGCCACCAGTGACCCCGGGGGGAAACAGTTCTTC. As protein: CATSDPGGKQFF.

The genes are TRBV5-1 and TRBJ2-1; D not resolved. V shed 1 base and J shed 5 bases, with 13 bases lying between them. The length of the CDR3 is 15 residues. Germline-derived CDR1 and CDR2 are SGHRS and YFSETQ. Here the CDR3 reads CASSLRGHFNNEQFF. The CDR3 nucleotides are TGCGCCAGCAGCTTGCGAGGCCACTTCAACAATGAGCAGTTCTTC.

The CDR3 protein is CSVKRVDEKLFF. The CDR3 coding sequence is TGCAGCGTTAAAAGGGTCGATGAAAAACTGTTTTTT. The J gene is TRBJ1-4, the V gene TRBV29-1, with D unresolved. CDR3 size: 12 residues. With 5 bases removed from V and 6 bases from J, the gap between germline ends came to 10 bases. From germline, CDR1 is SQVTM and CDR2 ANQGSEA.

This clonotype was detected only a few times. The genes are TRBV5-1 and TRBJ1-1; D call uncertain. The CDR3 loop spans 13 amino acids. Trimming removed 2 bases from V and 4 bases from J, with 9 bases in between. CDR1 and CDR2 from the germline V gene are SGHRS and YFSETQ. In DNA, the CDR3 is TGCGCCAGCAGCTTTTCCGCTGGCACTGAAGCTTTCTTT. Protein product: CASSFSAGTEAFF.

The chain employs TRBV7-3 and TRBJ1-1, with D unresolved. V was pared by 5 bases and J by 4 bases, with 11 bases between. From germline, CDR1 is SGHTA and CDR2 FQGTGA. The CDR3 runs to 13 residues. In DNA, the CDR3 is TGTGCCAGCAGCCTGACATACGGCACTGAAGCTTTCTTT. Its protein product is CASSLTYGTEAFF. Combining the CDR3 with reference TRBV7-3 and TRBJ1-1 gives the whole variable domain GAGVSQTPSNKVTEKGKYVELRCDPISGHTALYWYRQSLGQGPEFLIYFQGTGAADDSGLPNDRFFAVRPEGSVSTLKIQRTERGDSAVYLCASSLTYGTEAFFGQGTRLTVV.

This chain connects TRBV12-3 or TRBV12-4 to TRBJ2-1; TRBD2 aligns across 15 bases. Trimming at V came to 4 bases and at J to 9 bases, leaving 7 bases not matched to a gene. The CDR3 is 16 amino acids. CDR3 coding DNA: TGTGCCAGCAGTTCGGGACTAGCGGGAGGAAATGGTGAGCAGTTCTTC. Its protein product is CASSSGLAGGNGEQFF.

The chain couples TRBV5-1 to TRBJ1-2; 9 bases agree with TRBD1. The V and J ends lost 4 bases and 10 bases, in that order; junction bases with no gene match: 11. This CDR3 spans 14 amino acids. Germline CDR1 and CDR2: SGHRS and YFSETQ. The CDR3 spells CASSTAGTGKYYTF. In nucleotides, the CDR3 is TGCGCCAGCAGCACAGCCGGGACAGGGAAGTACTACACCTTC.

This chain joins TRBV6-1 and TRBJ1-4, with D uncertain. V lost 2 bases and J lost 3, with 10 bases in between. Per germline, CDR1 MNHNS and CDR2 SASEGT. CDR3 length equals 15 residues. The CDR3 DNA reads TGTGCCAGCAGTGAAACTACAGTGTCTAATGAAAAACTGTTTTTT. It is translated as CASSETTVSNEKLFF.